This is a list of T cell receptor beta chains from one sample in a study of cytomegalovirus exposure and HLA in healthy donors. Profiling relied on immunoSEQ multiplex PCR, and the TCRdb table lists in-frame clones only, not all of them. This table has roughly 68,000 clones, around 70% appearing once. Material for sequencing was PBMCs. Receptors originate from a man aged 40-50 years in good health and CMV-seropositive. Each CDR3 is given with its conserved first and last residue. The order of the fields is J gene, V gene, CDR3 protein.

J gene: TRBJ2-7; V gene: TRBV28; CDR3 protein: CASSPNYEQYF
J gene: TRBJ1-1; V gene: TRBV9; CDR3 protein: CASSVDRDTEAFF
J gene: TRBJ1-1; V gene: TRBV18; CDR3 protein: CASCLSRGAGDTEAFF
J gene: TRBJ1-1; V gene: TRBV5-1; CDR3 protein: CASSVGGGGTEAFF
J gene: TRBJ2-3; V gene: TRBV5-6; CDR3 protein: CASGPTSTDTQYF
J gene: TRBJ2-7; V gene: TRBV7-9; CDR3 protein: CASSLVGDEQYF
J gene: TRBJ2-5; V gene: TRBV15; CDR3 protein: CATSRGALDRPNHF
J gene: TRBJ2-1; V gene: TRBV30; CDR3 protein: CAWSTDRGYNEQFF
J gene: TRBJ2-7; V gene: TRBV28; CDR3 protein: CASSLMSGVSEQYF
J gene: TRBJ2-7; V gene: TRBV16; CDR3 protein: CASSQSLAVQYF
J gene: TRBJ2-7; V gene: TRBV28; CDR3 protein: CASSSGAGFYEQYF
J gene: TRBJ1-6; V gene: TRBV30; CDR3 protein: CAWSLQGTYNSPLHF
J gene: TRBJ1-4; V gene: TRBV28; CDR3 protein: CASSIVLEKLFF
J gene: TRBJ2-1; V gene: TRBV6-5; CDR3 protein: CASSSGEGGYNEQFF
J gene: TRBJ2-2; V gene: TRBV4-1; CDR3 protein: CASSLRDRDTGELFF
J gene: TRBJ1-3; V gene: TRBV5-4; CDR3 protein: CASSPGGSGNTIYF
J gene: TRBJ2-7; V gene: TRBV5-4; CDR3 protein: CASSLAGTGRNEQYF
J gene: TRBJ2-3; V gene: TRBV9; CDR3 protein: CASSVQGSSTDTQYF
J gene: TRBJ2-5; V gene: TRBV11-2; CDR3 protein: CARWGRAQYF
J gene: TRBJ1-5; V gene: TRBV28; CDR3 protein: CASSWTGSREPQHF
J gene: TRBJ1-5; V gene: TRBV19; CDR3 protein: CASRQGGFSNQPQHF
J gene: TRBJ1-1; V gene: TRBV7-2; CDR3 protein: CASSWTGPTEAFF
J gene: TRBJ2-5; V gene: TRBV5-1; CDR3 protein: CASSLATQYQETQYF
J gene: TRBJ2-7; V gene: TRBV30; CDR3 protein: CAWSVGGGAYEQYF
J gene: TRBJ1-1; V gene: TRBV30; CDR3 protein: CAWSDRNTEAFF
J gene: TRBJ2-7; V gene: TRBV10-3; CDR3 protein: CAISESAEYEQYF
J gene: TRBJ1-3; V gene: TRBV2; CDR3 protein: CASGDTWQPISGNTIYF
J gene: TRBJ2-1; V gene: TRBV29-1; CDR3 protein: CSVEDPQGSYNEQFF
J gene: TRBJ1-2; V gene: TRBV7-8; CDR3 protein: CAVEAPTNYGYTF
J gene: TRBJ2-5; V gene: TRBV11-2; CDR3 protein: CASSLNQGGDSETQYF
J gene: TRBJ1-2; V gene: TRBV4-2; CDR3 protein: CASSQEWGTAYGYTF
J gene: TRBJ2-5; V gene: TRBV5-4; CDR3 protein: CASSLVPSGEETQYF
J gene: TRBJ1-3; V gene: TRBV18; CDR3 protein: CASSLGQGYTIYF
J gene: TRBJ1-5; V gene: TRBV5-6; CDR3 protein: CASSFGGVASNQPQHF
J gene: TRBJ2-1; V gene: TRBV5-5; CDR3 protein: CASSLGGDRGKNEQFF
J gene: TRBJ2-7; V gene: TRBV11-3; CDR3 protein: CASSLGPSGTVIYEQYF
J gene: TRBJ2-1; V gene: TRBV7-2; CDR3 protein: CASRTQIPGAEQFF
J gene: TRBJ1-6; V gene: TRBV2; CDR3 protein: CASSGTVYNSPLHF
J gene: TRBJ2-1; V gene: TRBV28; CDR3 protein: CASRYTGGSYNEQFF
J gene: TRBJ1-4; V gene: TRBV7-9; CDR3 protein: CASSLFGGDEKLFF
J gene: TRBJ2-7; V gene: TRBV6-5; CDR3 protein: CASSYTGTSYEQYF
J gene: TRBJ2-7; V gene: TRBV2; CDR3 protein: CASRNPQGYEQYF
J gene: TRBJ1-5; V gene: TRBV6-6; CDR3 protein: CASRPTVHNQPQHF